This entry lists 8 T cell receptor beta chains sequenced from one sample in a study of breast tumors, draining lymph nodes, adjacent tissues. Samples came from axillary lymph nodes draining the breast cancer. TCRdb redid the calling of the multiplex PCR reads with MiXCR, one entry per CDR3 protein. This repertoire shows hundreds of thousands of distinct CDR3 sequences, about 30% found once; its top ten account for approximately 1.4%. The source material was axillary lymph node tissue. The receptor source for this set is a female donor with breast cancer. Some clones in this sample may be carry-over from other donors' samples.

The V call is TRBV7-2, the J call TRBJ2-3, with TRBD2 matching over 16 bases. The V and J ends lost 1 base and 2 bases, in that order; junction bases with no gene match: 18. Looked up from germline, CDR1 is SGHTA and CDR2 is FQGNSA. This CDR3 spans 23 amino acids. The CDR3 is CASSLEVSPGLAGGSSVTDTQYF. For the CDR3, the DNA is TGTGCCAGCAGCTTAGAGGTCTCCCCGGGACTAGCGGGAGGGTCCTCGGTCACAGATACGCAGTATTTT.

This clonotype was recorded many times. This rearrangement joins TRBV7-9 to TRBJ2-3; 7 bases are a match to TRBD1. CDR1 and CDR2 (germline): SEHNR, FQNEAQ (reference sequence). This CDR3 spans 15 amino acids. Losses at the gene ends were 5 bases for V and 5 bases for J; bases not matched to a gene: 10. The CDR3 here is CASSLFDRAKDTQYF. DNA of the CDR3: TGTGCCAGCAGCCTCTTCGACAGGGCGAAAGATACGCAGTATTTT.

In this sample, this clonotype turned up once. CDR3 sequence reads: CASSPWTGGGNSPLHF. DNA for the CDR3: TGTGCCAGCAGCCCATGGACAGGGGGCGGTAATTCACCCCTCCACTTT. The genes are TRBV7-9 and TRBJ1-6, with 11 positions matching TRBD1. With V trimmed by 5 bases and J by 6 bases, 6 bases remained unmatched. CDR1 and CDR2 from the germline V gene are SEHNR and FQNEAQ (reference sequence). The CDR3 has 16 amino acids.

The chain carries TRBV7-2 and TRBJ1-1, with 7 bases matching TRBD1. The V gene's germline CDR1 is SGHTA and CDR2 FQGNSA. V lost 5 bases to trimming and J lost 8 bases; unmatched junction nucleotides: 11. The CDR3 sequence is 14 residues long. The CDR3 bases are TGTGCCAGCAGCCGGGACAGTGGGTACAAAGAAGCTTTCTTT. This translates into CASSRDSGYKEAFF. Full variable domain (missing parts from reference TRBV7-2 and TRBJ1-1): GAGVSQSPSNKVTEKGKDVELRCDPISGHTALYWYRQSLGQGLEFLIYFQGNSAPDKSGLPSDRFSAERTGGSVSTLTIQRTQQEDSAVYLCASSRDSGYKEAFFGQGTRLTVV.

The table lists this clonotype with many counts. V gene TRBV2 combines with J gene TRBJ2-1, with 9 bases matching TRBD2. The CDR3 has 17 amino acids. Trimming removed 7 bases from V and 0 bases from J; junction bases left unmatched: 10. CDR1 is SNHLY, CDR2 FYNNEI, per germline. This CDR3 reads CASKFLAGATSYNEQFF. The CDR3 region has the DNA TGTGCCAGCAAGTTTTTAGCGGGAGCTACCTCCTACAATGAGCAGTTCTTC.

The CDR3 region is CASSAGGGTQYF. CDR3 DNA sequence: TGTGCCAGCAGTGCAGGGGGAGGGACCCAGTACTTC. The genes are TRBV12-3 or TRBV12-4 and TRBJ2-5; a weak D match, TRBD1 (7 bases). V was shortened by 5 bases and J by 7 bases, with 11 bases between the two germline ends. This CDR3 region has 12 residues.

This clonotype was counted at least ten times. This chain's CDR3 is CASSRTGTSGSNEQFF. CDR3 nucleotide sequence: TGTGCCAGCAGCCGGACTGGGACTAGCGGGAGCAATGAGCAGTTCTTC. The V gene is TRBV4-2, the J gene TRBJ2-1; 14 bases agree with TRBD2. The CDR3 length is 16 residues. Germline V lookup: CDR1 LGHNA, CDR2 YNFKEQ. V lost 4 bases, J lost 6 bases, and 5 bases stayed unmatched.

This clonotype was counted between two and nine times. Its ends do not fully match the called genes, so a read error is possible. The chain uses TRBV20-1 and TRBJ1-5; D remains ambiguous. From germline, CDR1 is DFQATT and CDR2 SNEGSKA (reference sequence). The length of the CDR3 is 14 residues. The CDR3 is CSVLDHSSNPPQHF. The DNA for the CDR3 is TGCAGTGTCCTAGATCACAGTTCCAATCCGCCCCAGCATTTT.